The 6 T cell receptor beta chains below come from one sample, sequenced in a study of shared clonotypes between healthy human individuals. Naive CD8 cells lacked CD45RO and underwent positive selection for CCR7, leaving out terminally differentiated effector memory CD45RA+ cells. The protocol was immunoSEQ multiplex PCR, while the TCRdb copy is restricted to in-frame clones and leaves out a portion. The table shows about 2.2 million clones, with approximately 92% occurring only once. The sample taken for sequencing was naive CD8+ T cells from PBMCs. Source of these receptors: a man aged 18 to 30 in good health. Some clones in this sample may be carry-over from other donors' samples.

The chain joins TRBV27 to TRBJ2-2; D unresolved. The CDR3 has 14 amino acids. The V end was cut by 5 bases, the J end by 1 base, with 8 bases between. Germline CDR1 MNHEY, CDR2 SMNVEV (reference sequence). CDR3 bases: TGTGCCAGCAGTAATACGGTGAACACCGGGGAGCTGTTTTTT. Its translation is CASSNTVNTGELFF.

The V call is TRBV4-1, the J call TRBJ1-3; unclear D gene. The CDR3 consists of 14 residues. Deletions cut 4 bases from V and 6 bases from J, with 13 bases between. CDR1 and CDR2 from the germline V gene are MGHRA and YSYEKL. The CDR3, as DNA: TGCGCCAGCAGCCCGGACCCAGAAGTAAACACCATATATTTT. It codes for CASSPDPEVNTIYF.

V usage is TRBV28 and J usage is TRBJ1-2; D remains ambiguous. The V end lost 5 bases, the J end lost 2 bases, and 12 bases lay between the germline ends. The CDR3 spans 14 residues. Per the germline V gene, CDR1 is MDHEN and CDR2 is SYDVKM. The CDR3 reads CASSTPTVNYGYTF. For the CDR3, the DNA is TGTGCCAGCAGTACCCCTACAGTAAACTATGGCTACACCTTC.

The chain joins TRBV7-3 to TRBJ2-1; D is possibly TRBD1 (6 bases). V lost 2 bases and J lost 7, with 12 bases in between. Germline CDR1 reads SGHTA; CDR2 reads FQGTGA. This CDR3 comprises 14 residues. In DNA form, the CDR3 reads TGTGCCAGCAGCTTATCTTTGGGGGCTAATGAGCAGTTCTTC. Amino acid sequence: CASSLSLGANEQFF.

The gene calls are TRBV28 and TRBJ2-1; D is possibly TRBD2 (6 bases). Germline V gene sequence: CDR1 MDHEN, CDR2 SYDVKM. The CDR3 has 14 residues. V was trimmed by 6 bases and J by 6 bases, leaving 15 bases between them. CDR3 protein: CASSSSEGRNEQFF. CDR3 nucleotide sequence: TGTGCCAGCAGCTCCTCGGAGGGCCGCAATGAGCAGTTCTTC.

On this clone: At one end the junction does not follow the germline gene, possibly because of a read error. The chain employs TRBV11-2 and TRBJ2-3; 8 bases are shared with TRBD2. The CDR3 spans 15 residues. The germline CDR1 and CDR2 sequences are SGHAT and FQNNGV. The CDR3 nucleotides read TGTGCCAGCAGCTTACTAGCGGGCATGACAGCTACGCAGTATTTT. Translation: CASSLLAGMTATQYF.